What follows are 2 T cell receptor beta chains derived from one specimen sequenced in a study of T cell responses to AZD1222 COVID-19 vaccine. The protocol was immunoSEQ multiplex PCR, while the TCRdb copy is restricted to in-frame clones and leaves out a portion. The sample contains 70,000 to 90,000 clones, 78% of which appear only once. This sample comprised peripheral blood, obtained on day 0 of AZD1222 vaccination. These receptors were obtained from an adult in good health.

The chain is built from TRBV6-5 and TRBJ1-2; no firm D call. Germline-derived CDR1 and CDR2 are MNHEY and SVGAGI. CDR3 length: 16 residues. Between the trimmed V and J ends, which lost 0 bases and 1 base, there was a span of 12 bases. For the CDR3, the DNA is TGTGCCAGCAGTTACTCTGACCCGGAGCATAACTATGGCTACACCTTC. Translating it yields CASSYSDPEHNYGYTF.

The chain combines TRBV3-1 (or the pseudogene TRBV3-2) with TRBJ1-1, with a weak D call TRBD1 (6 bases). Deletions cut 1 base from V and 1 base from J, with 13 bases between. Germline CDR1 LGHDT, CDR2 YNNKEL (reference sequence). CDR3 size: 16 residues. The CDR3, as DNA: TGTGCCAGCAGCCAAGCCTCAGGGGCTCCGAACACTGAAGCTTTCTTT. Translating gives CASSQASGAPNTEAFF.